This is a list of T cell receptor beta chains from one sample in a study of T cell repertoires in ileal Crohn's disease. Repertoires were generated with immunoSEQ multiplex PCR, while TCRdb's copy carries only in-frame clones and drops some. Of some 28,000 clones in the sample, around 80% were seen once. Sequencing was performed on ileal tissue. These receptors originate from an adult with Crohn's disease. The CDR3 runs from the conserved cysteine through the conserved F or W. Fields, in order: clone size, D gene, V gene, J gene, CDR3 protein, CDR3 DNA. The D gene is left open where the match is weak. Size values are once, few and many counts, or a class for expanded clones, and some rows have none.

>.|.|TRBV7-2|TRBJ1-2
CASSLAEVDGYTF
TGTGCCAGCAGCTTAGCCGAGGTGGATGGCTACACCTTC
>.|TRBD2|TRBV10-1|TRBJ2-5
CASSPRVSGGPETQYF
TGCGCCAGCAGCCCAAGGGTTAGCGGGGGACCAGAGACCCAGTACTTC
>.|TRBD1|TRBV30|TRBJ1-5
CAWTGQANQPQHF
TGTGCCTGGACCGGACAGGCCAATCAGCCCCAGCATTTT
>.|.|TRBV2|TRBJ1-1
CATSEAMGTEAFF
TGTGCCACCTCGGAGGCTATGGGCACTGAAGCTTTCTTT
>once|.|TRBV2|TRBJ1-1
CASSVVRNTEAFF
TGTGCCAGCAGTGTTGTGCGGAACACTGAAGCTTTCTTT
>few|TRBD1|TRBV7-2|TRBJ1-5
CASSRDRDGQPQHF
TGTGCCAGCAGCCGGGACAGGGACGGACAGCCCCAGCATTTT
>.|.|TRBV11-1|TRBJ1-3
CASSVTYSGNTIYF
TGTGCCAGCAGCGTAACCTACTCTGGAAACACCATATATTTT
>.|.|TRBV11-2|TRBJ2-7
CASSLNKGPAEQYF
TGTGCCAGCAGCTTAAACAAGGGGCCGGCCGAGCAGTACTTC
>.|TRBD2|TRBV27|TRBJ2-1
CASSLLAGVHEQFF
TGTGCCAGCAGTTTACTAGCGGGAGTCCATGAGCAGTTCTTC
>once|TRBD2|TRBV4-1|TRBJ2-5
CASSPTPWTSGGRETQYF
TGCGCCAGCAGCCCCACCCCCTGGACTAGCGGGGGCCGGGAGACCCAGTACTTC
>.|TRBD1|TRBV4-2|TRBJ1-2
CASLRDRGDSNYGYTF
TGTGCCTCCCTTAGGGACAGGGGGGATTCTAACTATGGCTACACCTTC
>.|.|TRBV30|TRBJ1-6
CAWSSQANSPLHF
TGTGCCTGGAGTAGTCAGGCTAATTCACCCCTCCACTTT
>.|.|TRBV10-3|TRBJ1-3
CAIRTGDSGNTIYF
TGTGCCATCAGAACAGGAGACTCTGGAAACACCATATATTTT
>.|.|TRBV30|TRBJ2-2
CAWGRGPTNTGELFF
TGTGCCTGGGGGCGGGGACCCACGAACACCGGGGAGCTGTTTTTT
>.|TRBD1|TRBV2|TRBJ1-5
CASSEGQGQPQHF
TGTGCCAGCAGTGAAGGACAGGGTCAGCCCCAGCATTTT
>.|.|TRBV4-1|TRBJ1-5
CASSQDRTTSNQPQHF
TGCGCCAGCAGCCAAGATCGTACAACGAGCAATCAGCCCCAGCATTTT
>.|.|TRBV7-2|TRBJ1-2
CASSLARTERYGYTF
TGTGCCAGCAGCTTAGCAAGGACAGAGAGGTATGGCTACACCTTC
>.|.|TRBV6-1|TRBJ2-7
CANGLIYEQYF
TGTGCCAACGGACTCATTTACGAGCAGTACTTC
>few|.|TRBV30|TRBJ1-1
CAWSVRGGTEAFF
TGTGCCTGGAGTGTAAGGGGAGGGACTGAAGCTTTCTTT
>few|TRBD1|TRBV28|TRBJ1-2
CASSRQGGAGGYTF
TGTGCCAGCAGTCGACAAGGGGGCGCGGGTGGCTACACCTTC
>.|.|TRBV19|TRBJ2-1
CASSIIIADSYNEQFF
TGTGCCAGTAGTATCATAATAGCGGATTCCTACAATGAGCAGTTCTTC
>few|.|TRBV5-1|TRBJ2-1
CASSAGSGRSYNEQFF
TGCGCCAGCAGCGCGGGTAGCGGCCGATCCTACAATGAGCAGTTCTTC
>once|TRBD1|TRBV7-7|TRBJ2-3
CASSLDRETDTQYF
TGTGCTAGCAGCCTAGACAGGGAGACAGATACGCAGTATTTT
>.|TRBD1|TRBV27|TRBJ1-1
CASSLGTGGRGAEAFF
TGTGCCAGCAGTTTGGGGACAGGGGGGCGTGGCGCTGAAGCTTTCTTT
>.|TRBD2|TRBV10-2|TRBJ2-1
CASSEGLAGGTNEQFF
TGCGCCAGCAGTGAGGGACTAGCGGGAGGAACAAATGAGCAGTTCTTC
>.|.|TRBV19|TRBJ1-2
CASTTSGGGYTF
TGTGCCAGTACTACCTCCGGCGGTGGCTACACCTTC
>.|.|TRBV2|TRBJ2-5
CASSESGLRETQYF
TGTGCCAGCAGTGAATCGGGTCTCCGAGAGACCCAGTACTTC
>once|TRBD2|TRBV5-1|TRBJ2-5
CASSGGGAVETQYF
TGCGCCAGCAGCGGCGGGGGGGCAGTAGAGACCCAGTACTTC
>.|.|TRBV6-5|TRBJ1-4
CASSGGGVGEKLFF
TGTGCCAGCAGCGGAGGGGGGGTTGGTGAAAAACTGTTTTTT
>.|.|TRBV9|TRBJ2-7
CASSVAMEGEQYF
TGTGCCAGCAGCGTAGCGATGGAGGGCGAGCAGTACTTC
>.|TRBD1|TRBV30|TRBJ2-5
CAWSVRDRQYF
TGTGCCTGGAGTGTACGGGACAGGCAGTACTTC
>.|TRBD2|TRBV4-3|TRBJ2-1
CASSPGVAGGYNEQFF
TGCGCCAGCAGCCCAGGGGTAGCGGGGGGATACAATGAGCAGTTCTTC
>.|.|TRBV30|TRBJ1-1
CAWNFSPNTEAFF
TGTGCCTGGAACTTTAGTCCGAACACTGAAGCTTTCTTT
>.|.|TRBV6-5|TRBJ1-2
CASSYGTGTYGYTF
TGTGCCAGCAGTTACGGTACAGGGACCTATGGCTACACCTTC
>.|.|TRBV6-5|TRBJ2-2
CASRPDITGELFF
TGTGCCAGCAGGCCCGACATAACCGGGGAGCTGTTTTTT